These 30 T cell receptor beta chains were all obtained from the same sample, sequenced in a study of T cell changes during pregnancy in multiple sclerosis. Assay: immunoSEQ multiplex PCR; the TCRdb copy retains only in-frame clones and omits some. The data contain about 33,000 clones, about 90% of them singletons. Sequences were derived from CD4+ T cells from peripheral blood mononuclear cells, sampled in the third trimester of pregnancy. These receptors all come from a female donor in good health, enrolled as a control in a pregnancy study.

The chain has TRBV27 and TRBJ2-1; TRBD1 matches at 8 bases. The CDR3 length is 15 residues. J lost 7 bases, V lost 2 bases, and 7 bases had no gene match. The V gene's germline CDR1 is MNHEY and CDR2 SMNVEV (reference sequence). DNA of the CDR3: TGTGCCAGCAGTTTAGGACAGGGATTCTTGAATGAGCAGTTCTTC. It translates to CASSLGQGFLNEQFF.

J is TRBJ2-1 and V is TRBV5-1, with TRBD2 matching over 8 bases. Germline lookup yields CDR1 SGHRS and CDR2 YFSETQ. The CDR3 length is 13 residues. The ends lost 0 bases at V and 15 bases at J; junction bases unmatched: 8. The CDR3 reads CASSLGTSRRGFF. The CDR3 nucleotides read TGCGCCAGCAGCTTGGGGACTAGCAGACGGGGGTTCTTC.

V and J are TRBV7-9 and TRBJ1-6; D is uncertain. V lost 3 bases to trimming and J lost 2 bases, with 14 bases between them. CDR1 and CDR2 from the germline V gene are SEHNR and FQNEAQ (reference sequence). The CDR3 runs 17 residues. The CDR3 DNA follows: TGTGCCAGCAGCTTGGGTCGTAGGGAGACCTATAATTCACCCCTCCACTTT. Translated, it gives CASSLGRRETYNSPLHF.

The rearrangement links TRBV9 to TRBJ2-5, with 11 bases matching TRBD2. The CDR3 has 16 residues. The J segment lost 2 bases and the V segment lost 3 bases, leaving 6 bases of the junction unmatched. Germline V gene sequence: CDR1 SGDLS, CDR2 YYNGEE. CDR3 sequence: CASSALGTSGQETQYF. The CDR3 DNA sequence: TGTGCCAGCAGCGCCCTCGGGACTAGCGGACAAGAGACCCAGTACTTC.

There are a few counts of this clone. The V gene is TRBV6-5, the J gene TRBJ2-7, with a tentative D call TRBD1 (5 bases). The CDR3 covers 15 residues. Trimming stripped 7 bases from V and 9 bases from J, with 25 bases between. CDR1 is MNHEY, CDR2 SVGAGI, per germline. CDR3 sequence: CASTPAGRQTAGQYF. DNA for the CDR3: TGTGCCAGCACCCCTGCTGGAAGACAGACAGCCGGGCAGTACTTC.

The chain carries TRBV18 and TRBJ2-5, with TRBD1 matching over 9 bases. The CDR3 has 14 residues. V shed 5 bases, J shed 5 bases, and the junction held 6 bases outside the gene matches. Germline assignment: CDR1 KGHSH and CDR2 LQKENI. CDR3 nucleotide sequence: TGTGCCAGCTCAGAGGGACAGGGAGACGAGACCCAGTACTTC. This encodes CASSEGQGDETQYF.

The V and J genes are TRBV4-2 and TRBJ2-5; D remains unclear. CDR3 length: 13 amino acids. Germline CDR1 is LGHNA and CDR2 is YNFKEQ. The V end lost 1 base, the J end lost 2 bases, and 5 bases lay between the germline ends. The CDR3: CASSQVQQETQYF. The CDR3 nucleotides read TGTGCCAGCAGCCAAGTACAGCAAGAGACCCAGTACTTC.

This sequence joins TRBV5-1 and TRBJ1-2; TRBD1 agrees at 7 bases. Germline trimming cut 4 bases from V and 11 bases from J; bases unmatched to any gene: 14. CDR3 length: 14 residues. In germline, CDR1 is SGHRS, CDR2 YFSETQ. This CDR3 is CASSLETGQDGYTF. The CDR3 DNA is TGCGCCAGCAGCCTAGAGACAGGGCAGGACGGGTACACCTTC.

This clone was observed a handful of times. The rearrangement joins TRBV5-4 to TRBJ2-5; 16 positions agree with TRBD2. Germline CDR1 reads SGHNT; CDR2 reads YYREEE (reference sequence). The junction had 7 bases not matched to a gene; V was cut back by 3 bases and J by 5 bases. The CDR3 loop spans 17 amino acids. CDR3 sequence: CASSSGTSGGASETQYF. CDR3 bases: TGTGCCAGCAGCTCCGGGACTAGCGGGGGGGCCTCGGAGACCCAGTACTTC. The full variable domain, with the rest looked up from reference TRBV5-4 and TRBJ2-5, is ETGVTQSPTHLIKTRGQQVTLRCSSQSGHNTVSWYQQALGQGPQFIFQYYREEENGRGNFPPRFSGLQFPNYSSELNVNALELDDSALYLCASSSGTSGGASETQYFGPGTRLLVL.

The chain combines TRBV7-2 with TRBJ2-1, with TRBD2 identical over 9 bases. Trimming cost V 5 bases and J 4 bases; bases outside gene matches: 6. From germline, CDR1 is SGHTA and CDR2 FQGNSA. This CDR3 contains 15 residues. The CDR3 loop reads CASSERGVDYNEQFF. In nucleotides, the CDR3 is TGTGCCAGCAGCGAGCGGGGGGTTGATTACAATGAGCAGTTCTTC.

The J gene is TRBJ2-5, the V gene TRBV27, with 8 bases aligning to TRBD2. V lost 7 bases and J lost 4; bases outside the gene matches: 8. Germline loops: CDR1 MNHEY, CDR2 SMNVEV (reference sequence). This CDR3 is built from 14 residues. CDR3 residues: CASKPPGLGETQYF. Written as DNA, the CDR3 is TGTGCCAGCAAGCCCCCGGGACTAGGAGAGACCCAGTACTTC.

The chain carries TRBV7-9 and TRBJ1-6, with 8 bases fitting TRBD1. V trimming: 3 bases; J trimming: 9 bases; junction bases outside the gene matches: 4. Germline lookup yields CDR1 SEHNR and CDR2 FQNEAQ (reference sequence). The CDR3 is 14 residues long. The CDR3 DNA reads TGTGCCAGCAGCTTGCAGGGGGCAGGTTCACCCCTCCACTTT. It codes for CASSLQGAGSPLHF.

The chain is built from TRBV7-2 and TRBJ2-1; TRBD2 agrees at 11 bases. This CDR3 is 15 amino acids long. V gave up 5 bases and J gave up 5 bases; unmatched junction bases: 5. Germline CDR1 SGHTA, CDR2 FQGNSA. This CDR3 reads CASSLTSGAHNEQFF. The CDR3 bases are TGTGCCAGCAGCCTGACTAGCGGGGCCCACAATGAGCAGTTCTTC.

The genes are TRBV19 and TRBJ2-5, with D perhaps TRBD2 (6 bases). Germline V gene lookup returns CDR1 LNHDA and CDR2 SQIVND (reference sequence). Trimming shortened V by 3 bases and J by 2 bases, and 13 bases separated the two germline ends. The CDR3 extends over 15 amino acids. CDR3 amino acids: CASSIPGTLQETQYF. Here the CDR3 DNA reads TGTGCCAGTAGTATCCCCGGGACTCTACAAGAGACCCAGTACTTC.

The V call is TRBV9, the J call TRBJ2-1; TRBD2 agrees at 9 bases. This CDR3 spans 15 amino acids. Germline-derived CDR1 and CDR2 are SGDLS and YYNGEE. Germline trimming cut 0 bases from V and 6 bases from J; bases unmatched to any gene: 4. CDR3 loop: CASSVGASGINEQFF. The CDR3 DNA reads TGTGCCAGCAGCGTAGGGGCTAGCGGGATCAATGAGCAGTTCTTC.

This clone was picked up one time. CDR3 amino acids: CASSLGAGNEQFF. Written as DNA, the CDR3 is TGTGCCAGCAGCTTAGGGGCGGGGAATGAGCAGTTCTTC. The V gene is TRBV11-3, the J gene TRBJ2-1, with D perhaps matching TRBD2 (6 bases). CDR1 and CDR2 from the germline V gene are SGHNT and YENEEA. V was pared by 1 base and J by 7 bases, with 8 bases between. The CDR3 has 13 amino acids.

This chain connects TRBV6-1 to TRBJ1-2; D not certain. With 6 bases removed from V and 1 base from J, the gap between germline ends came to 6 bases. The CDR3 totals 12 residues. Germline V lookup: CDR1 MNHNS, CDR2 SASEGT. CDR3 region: CASRRVNYGYTF. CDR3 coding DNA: TGTGCCAGCAGGAGGGTTAACTATGGCTACACCTTC.

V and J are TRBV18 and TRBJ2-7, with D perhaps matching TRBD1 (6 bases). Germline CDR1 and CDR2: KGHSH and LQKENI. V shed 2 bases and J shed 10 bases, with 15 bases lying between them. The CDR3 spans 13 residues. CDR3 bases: TGTGCCAGCTCACCAAACCGGGACACTCCTCAGTACTTC. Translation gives CASSPNRDTPQYF.

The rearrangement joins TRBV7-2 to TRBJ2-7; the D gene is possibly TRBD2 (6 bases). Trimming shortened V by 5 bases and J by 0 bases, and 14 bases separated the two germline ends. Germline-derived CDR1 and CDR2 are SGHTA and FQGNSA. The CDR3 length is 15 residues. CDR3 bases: TGTGCCAGCAGCCCTAGGGGTAGCGGCTCCTACGAGCAGTACTTC. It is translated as CASSPRGSGSYEQYF.

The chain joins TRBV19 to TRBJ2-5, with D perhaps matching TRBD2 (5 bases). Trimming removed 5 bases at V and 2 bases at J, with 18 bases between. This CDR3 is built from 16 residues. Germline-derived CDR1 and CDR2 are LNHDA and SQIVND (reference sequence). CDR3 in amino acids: CASSSNSRAEQETQYF. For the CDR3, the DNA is TGTGCCAGTAGTTCTAACTCGAGGGCCGAGCAAGAGACCCAGTACTTC.

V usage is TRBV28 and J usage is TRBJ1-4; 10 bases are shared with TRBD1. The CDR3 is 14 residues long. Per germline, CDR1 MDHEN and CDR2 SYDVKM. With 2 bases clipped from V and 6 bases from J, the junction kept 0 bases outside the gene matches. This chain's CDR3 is CASSLGQGDEKLFF. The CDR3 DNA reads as TGTGCCAGCAGTTTAGGACAGGGGGATGAAAAACTGTTTTTT.

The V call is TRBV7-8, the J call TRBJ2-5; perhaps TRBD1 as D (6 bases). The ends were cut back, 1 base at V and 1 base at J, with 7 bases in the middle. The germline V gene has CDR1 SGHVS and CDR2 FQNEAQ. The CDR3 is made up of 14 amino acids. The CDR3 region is CASSLEGVQETQYF. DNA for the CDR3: TGTGCCAGCAGCTTAGAGGGGGTCCAAGAGACCCAGTACTTC. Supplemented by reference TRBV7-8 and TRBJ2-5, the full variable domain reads GAGVSQSPRYKVAKRGQDVALRCDPISGHVSLFWYQQALGQGPEFLTYFQNEAQLDKSGLPSDRFFAERPEGSVSTLKIQRTQQEDSAVYLCASSLEGVQETQYFGPGTRLLVL.

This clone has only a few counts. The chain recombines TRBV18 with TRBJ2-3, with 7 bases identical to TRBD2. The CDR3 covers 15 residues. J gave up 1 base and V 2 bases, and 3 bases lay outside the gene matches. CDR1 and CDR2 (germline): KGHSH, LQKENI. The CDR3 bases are TGTGCCAGCTCACCATGGGGAGGGGGCACAGATACGCAGTATTTT. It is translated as CASSPWGGGTDTQYF.

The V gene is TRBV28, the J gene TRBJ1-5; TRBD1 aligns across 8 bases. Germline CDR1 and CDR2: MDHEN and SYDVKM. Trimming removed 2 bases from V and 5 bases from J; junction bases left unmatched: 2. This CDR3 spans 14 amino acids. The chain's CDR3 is CASSLGTGYQPQHF. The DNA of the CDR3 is TGTGCCAGCAGTTTAGGGACAGGCTATCAGCCCCAGCATTTT.

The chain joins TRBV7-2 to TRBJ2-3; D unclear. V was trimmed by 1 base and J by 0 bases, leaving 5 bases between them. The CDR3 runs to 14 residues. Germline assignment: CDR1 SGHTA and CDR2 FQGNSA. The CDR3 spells CASSLGRSTDTQYF. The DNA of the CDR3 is TGTGCCAGCAGCTTAGGCAGAAGCACAGATACGCAGTATTTT.

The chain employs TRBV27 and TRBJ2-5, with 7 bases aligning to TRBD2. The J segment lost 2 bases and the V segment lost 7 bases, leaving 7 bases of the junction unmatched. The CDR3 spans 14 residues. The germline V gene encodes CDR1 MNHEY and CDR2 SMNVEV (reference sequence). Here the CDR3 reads CASKARLAQETQYF. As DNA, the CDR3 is TGTGCCAGCAAAGCACGACTAGCTCAAGAGACCCAGTACTTC.

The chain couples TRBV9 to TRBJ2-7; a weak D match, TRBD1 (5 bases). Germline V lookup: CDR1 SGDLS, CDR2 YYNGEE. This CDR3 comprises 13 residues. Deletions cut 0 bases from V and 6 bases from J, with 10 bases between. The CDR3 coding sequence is TGTGCCAGCAGCGTAGCTGGGCAGGGCGAGCAGTACTTC. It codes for CASSVAGQGEQYF.

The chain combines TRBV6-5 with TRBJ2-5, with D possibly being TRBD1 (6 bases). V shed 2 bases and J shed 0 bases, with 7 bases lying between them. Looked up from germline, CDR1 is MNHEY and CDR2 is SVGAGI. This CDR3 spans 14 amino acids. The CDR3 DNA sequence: TGTGCCAGCAGTTACAGGGACAACCAAGAGACCCAGTACTTC. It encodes CASSYRDNQETQYF.

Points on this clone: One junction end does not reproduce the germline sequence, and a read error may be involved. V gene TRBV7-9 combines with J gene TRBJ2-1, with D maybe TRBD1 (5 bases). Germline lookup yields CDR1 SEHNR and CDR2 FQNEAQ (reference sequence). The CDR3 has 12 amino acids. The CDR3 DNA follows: TGTGCCACCGTATTTTGGGGCAAGGAGCGGTTCTTC. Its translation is CATVFWGKERFF. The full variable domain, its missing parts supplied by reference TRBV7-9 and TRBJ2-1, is DTGVSQNPRHKITKRGQNVTFRCDPISEHNRLYWYRQTLGQGPEFLTYFQNEAQLEKSRLLSDRFSAERPKGSFSTLEIQRTEQGDSAMYLCATVFWGKERFFGPGTRLTVL.

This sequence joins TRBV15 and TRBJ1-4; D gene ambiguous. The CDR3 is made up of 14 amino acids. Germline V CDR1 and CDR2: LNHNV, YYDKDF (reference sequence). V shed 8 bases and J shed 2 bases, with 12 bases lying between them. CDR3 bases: TGTGCCACCGTAAAGGACTGGACTAATGAAAAACTGTTTTTT. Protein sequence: CATVKDWTNEKLFF.